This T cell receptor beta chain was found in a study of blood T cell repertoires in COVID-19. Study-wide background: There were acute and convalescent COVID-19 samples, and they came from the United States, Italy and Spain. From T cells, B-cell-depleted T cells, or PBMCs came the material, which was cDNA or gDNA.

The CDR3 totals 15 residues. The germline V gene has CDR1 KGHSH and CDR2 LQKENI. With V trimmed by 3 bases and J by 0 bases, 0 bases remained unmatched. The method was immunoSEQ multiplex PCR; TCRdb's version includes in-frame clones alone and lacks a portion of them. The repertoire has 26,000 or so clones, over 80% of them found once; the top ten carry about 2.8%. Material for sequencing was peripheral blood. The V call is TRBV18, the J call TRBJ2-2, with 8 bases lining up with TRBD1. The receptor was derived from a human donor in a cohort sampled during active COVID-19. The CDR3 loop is CASSPGQANTGELFF. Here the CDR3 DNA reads TGTGCCAGCTCACCGGGACAGGCGAACACCGGGGAGCTGTTTTTT.